These T cell receptor beta chains were read from a single sample in a study of T-cell reconstitution after alpha-beta-depleted transplantation in children. Via MiXCR, TCRdb re-called the PCR reads, giving one row per CDR3 protein. The repertoire has about 210,000 distinct CDR3 sequences, roughly 15% of them found once; the top ten carry 43%. Sequencing used PBMCs, mostly from graft donor cells, obtained 360 days after TCRalphabeta/CD19-depleted stem cell transplant. These receptors all come from a male patient between 2 and 15 years old who had a stem cell transplant for acute lymphoblastic leukemia, so the T cells may come from the graft donor. CDR3s include the opening cysteine and the closing phenylalanine or tryptophan. Each record gives: J gene, V gene, CDR3 protein.

j_gene: TRBJ1-5; v_gene: TRBV5-1; CDR3aa: CASSLAAGLGPQHF
j_gene: TRBJ1-1; v_gene: TRBV12-3/TRBV12-4; CDR3aa: CASSSQEITEAFF
j_gene: TRBJ1-1; v_gene: TRBV5-1; CDR3aa: CASSFKRGNTEAFF
j_gene: TRBJ2-1; v_gene: TRBV29-1; CDR3aa: CSVGLAGQFYNEQFF
j_gene: TRBJ2-2; v_gene: TRBV10-3; CDR3aa: CAISETGPNTGELFF
j_gene: TRBJ2-7; v_gene: TRBV4-2; CDR3aa: CASRKDRGSVHEQYF
j_gene: TRBJ2-1; v_gene: TRBV4-3; CDR3aa: CASSQPGRGNEQFF
j_gene: TRBJ1-5; v_gene: TRBV20-1; CDR3aa: CSARGQTGTSNQPQHF
j_gene: TRBJ2-3; v_gene: TRBV12-3/TRBV12-4; CDR3aa: CASSFRESTDTQYF
j_gene: TRBJ2-1; v_gene: TRBV3-1; CDR3aa: CASNSPQRGSDEQFF
j_gene: TRBJ2-1; v_gene: TRBV5-6; CDR3aa: CASNPSGTTREQFF
j_gene: TRBJ1-6; v_gene: TRBV20-1; CDR3aa: CSARDDGSSYNSPLHF
j_gene: TRBJ2-2; v_gene: TRBV7-6; CDR3aa: CASSLNLRTGVYTGELFF
j_gene: TRBJ1-2; v_gene: TRBV7-9; CDR3aa: CASSLEGESYTF
j_gene: TRBJ1-4; v_gene: TRBV29-1; CDR3aa: CSGLATNEKLFF
j_gene: TRBJ1-4; v_gene: TRBV7-8; CDR3aa: CASSLRSGGKLFF
j_gene: TRBJ2-7; v_gene: TRBV7-8; CDR3aa: CASKTGTGINEQYF
j_gene: TRBJ1-1; v_gene: TRBV4-2; CDR3aa: CASSQGVSGNMNTEAFF
j_gene: TRBJ2-2; v_gene: TRBV12-3/TRBV12-4; CDR3aa: CASSPRDERTRLMSGELFF
j_gene: TRBJ1-5; v_gene: TRBV12-3/TRBV12-4; CDR3aa: CASSFGDQPQHF
j_gene: TRBJ2-7; v_gene: TRBV30; CDR3aa: CAWGGDNKEQYF
j_gene: TRBJ1-4; v_gene: TRBV9; CDR3aa: CASSVATTTGKLFF
j_gene: TRBJ2-6; v_gene: TRBV29-1; CDR3aa: CSAFFNVLTF
j_gene: TRBJ2-3; v_gene: TRBV29-1; CDR3aa: CSVSGLSADTQYF